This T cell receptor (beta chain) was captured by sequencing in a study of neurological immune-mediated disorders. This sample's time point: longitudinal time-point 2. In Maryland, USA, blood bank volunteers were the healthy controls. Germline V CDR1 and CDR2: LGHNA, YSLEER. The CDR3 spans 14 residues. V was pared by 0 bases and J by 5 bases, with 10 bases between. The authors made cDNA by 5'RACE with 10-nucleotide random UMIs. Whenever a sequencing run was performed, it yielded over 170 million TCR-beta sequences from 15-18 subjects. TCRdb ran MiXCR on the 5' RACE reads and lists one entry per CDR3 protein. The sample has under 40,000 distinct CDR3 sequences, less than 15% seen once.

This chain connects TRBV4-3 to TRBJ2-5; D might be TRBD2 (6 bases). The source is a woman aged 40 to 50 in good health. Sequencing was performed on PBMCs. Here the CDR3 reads CASSQDSGDETQYF. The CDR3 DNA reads TGCGCCAGCAGCCAAGATTCGGGGGATGAGACCCAGTACTTC.